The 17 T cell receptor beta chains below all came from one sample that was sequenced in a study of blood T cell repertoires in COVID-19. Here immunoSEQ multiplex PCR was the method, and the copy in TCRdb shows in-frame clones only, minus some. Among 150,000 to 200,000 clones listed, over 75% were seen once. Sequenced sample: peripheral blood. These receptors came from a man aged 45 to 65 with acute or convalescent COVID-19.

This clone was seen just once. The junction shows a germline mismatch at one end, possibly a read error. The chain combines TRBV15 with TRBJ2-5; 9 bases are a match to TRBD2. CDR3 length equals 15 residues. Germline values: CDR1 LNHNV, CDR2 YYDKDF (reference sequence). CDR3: CTTSRDESGGWTQYF. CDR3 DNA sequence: TGTACCACCAGCAGAGATGAGAGCGGGGGGTGGACCCAGTACTTC.

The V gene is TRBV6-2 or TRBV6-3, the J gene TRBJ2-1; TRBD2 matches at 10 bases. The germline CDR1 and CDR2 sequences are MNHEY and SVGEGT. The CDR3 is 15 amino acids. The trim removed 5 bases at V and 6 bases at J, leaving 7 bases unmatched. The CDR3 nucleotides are TGTGCCAGCAGTCGCAGCGGGGGGGGAATCAATGAGCAGTTCTTC. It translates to CASSRSGGGINEQFF.

The CDR3: CATGANRADSYNEQFF. The CDR3 coding sequence is TGTGCCACCGGGGCCAACAGGGCCGACTCCTACAATGAGCAGTTCTTC. The genes are TRBV24-1 and TRBJ2-1, with D possibly TRBD1 on 6 matching bases. Deletions cut 9 bases from V and 0 bases from J, with 17 bases between. The CDR3 consists of 16 residues. CDR1 and CDR2 (germline): KGHDR, SFDVKD.

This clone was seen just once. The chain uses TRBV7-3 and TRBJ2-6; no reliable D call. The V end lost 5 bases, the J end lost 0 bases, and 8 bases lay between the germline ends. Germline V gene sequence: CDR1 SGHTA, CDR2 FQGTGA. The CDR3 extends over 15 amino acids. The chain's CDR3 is CASSLQYSGANVLTF. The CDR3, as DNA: TGTGCCAGCAGCCTCCAGTACTCTGGGGCCAACGTCCTGACTTTC. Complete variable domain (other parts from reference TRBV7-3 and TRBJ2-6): GAGVSQTPSNKVTEKGKYVELRCDPISGHTALYWYRQSLGQGPEFLIYFQGTGAADDSGLPNDRFFAVRPEGSVSTLKIQRTERGDSAVYLCASSLQYSGANVLTFGAGSRLTVL.

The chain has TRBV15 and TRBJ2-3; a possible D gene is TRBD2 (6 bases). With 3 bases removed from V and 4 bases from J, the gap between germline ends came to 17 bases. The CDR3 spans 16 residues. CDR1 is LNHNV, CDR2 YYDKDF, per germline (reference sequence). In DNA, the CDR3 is TGTGCCACCAGCAGGAGCACCCAGCGACTAGCAGATACGCAGTATTTT. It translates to CATSRSTQRLADTQYF.

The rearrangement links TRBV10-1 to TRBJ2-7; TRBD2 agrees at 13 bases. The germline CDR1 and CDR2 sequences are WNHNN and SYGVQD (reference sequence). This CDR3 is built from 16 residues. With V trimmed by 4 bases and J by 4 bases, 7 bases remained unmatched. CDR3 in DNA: TGCGCCAGCAGTGCCGGGACTAGCGGGAATAATTACGAGCAGTACGTC. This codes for CASSAGTSGNNYEQYV.

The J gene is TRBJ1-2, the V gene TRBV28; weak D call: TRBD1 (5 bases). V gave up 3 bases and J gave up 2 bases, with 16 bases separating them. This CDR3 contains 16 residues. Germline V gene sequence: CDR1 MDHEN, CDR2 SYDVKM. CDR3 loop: CASSLPQSKGNYGYTF. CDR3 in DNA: TGTGCCAGCAGTTTGCCGCAAAGTAAGGGGAACTATGGCTACACCTTC.

Here the CDR3 reads CASSNWEKNEKLFF. In DNA, the CDR3 is TGCGCCAGCAGTAATTGGGAGAAGAATGAAAAACTGTTTTTT. The chain links TRBV10-2 to TRBJ1-4; D not resolved. V was cut by 5 bases and J by 5 bases, with 12 bases left in between. Germline V CDR1 and CDR2: WSHSY, SAAADI. The CDR3 is 14 amino acids.

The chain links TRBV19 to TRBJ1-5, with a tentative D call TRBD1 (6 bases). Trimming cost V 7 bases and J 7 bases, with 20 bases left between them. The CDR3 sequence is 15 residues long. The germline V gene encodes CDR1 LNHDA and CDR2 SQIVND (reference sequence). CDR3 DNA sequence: TGTGCCAGTAAGAGGGAGGGGGGGGTTCGACAGCCCCAGCATTTT. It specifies CASKREGGVRQPQHF. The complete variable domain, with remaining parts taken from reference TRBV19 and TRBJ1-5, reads DGGITQSPKYLFRKEGQNVTLSCEQNLNHDAMYWYRQDPGQGLRLIYYSQIVNDFQKGDIAEGYSVSREKKESFPLTVTSAQKNPTAFYLCASKREGGVRQPQHFGDGTRLSIL.

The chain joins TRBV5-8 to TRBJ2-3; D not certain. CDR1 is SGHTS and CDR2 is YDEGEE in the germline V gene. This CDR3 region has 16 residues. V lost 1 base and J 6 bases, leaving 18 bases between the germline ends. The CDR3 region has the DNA TGTGCCAGCAGCTTGAATAACCTAGTTGTCGGGGATACGCAGTATTTT. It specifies CASSLNNLVVGDTQYF.

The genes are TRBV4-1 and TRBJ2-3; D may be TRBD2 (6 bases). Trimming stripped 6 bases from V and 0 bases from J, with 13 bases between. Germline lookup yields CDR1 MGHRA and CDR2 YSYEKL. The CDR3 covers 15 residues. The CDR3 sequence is CASSLGLPSTDTQYF. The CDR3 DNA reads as TGCGCCAGCAGTTTGGGACTCCCTAGCACAGATACGCAGTATTTT.

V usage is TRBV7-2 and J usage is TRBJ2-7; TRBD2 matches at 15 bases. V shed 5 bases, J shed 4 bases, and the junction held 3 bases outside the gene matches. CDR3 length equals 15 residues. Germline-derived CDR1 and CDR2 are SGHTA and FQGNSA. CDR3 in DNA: TGTGCCAGCAGCCTGGGACTAGCGGGGGGATACGAGCAGTACGTC. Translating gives CASSLGLAGGYEQYV.

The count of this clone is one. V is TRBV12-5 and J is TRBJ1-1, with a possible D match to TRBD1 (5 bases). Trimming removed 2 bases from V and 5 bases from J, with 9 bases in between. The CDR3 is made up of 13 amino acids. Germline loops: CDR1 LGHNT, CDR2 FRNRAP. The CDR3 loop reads CASGLNGATEAFF. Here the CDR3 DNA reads TGTGCTAGTGGTTTGAATGGGGCAACTGAAGCTTTCTTT.

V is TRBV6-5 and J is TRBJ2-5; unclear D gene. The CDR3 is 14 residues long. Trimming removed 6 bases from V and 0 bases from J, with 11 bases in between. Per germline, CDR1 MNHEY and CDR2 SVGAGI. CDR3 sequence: CASSPARYQETQYF. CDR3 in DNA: TGTGCCAGCAGCCCCGCGAGATACCAAGAGACCCAGTACTTC.

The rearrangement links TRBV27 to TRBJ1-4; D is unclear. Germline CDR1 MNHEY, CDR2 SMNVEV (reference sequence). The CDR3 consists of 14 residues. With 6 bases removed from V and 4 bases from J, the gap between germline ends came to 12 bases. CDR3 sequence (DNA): TGTGCCAGCAGGACGACAAGATTTAATGAAAAACTGTTTTTT. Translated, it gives CASRTTRFNEKLFF.

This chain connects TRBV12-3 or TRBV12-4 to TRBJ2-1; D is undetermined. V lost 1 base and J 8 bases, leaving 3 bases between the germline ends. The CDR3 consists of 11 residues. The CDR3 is CASSLVDEQFF. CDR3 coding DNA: TGTGCCAGCAGTTTAGTAGATGAGCAGTTCTTC.

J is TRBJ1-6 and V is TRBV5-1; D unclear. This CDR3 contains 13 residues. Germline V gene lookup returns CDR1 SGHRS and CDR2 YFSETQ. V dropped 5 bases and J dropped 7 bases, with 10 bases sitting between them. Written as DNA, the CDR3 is TGCGCCAGCAGGGAGGGTCGAAATTCACCCCTCCACTTT. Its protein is CASREGRNSPLHF.